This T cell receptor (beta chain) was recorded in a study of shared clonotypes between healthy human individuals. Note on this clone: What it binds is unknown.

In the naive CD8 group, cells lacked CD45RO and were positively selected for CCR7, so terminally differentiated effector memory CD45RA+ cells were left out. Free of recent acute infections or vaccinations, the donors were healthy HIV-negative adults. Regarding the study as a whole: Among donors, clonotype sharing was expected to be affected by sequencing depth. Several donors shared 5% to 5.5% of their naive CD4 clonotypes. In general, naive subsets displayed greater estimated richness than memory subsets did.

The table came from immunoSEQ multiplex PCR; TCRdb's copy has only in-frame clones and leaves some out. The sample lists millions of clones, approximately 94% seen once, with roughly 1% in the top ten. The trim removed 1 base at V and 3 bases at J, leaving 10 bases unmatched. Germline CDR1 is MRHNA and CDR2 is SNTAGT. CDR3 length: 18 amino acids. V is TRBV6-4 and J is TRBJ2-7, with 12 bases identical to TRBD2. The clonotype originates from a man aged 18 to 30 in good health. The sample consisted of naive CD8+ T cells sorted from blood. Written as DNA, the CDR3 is TGTGCCAGCAGTGACTATCGACTAGCGGGAGTTTACGGCTACGAGCAGTACTTC. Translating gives CASSDYRLAGVYGYEQYF.